The 14 T cell receptor beta chains presented below share a single source sample, sequenced in a study of Graves' ophthalmopathy and Graves' hyperthyroidism (dated by TCRdb to the late 2010s). The instrument was an Illumina HiSeq 2000. For repertoire sequencing, TCR beta CDR3 regions were amplified from RNA transcripts. HTBI primers and the Qiagen OneStep RT-PCR kit were used in a first-round RT-PCR, which was followed by a second-round multiplex PCR, size selection and purification. TCRdb handled the public reads itself, with Q25 trimming in fastp and clone calling in MiXCR, and kept productive beta chains. Records with the same CDR3 protein are collapsed into one entry carrying the most frequent genes and DNA. The table for this sample lists about half a million distinct CDR3 sequences; roughly an eighth of them were counted only once. The top ten constitute approximately 9.8% of the sample. The sequenced sample consisted of blood. The receptor set was obtained from a woman aged 30 to 39 with Graves' ophthalmopathy. Donor details come from another sample of the same person, matched by shared clones.

This clonotype was seen ten or more times. The chain joins TRBV6-5 to TRBJ2-5, with 9 positions matching TRBD1. This CDR3 is 15 amino acids long. Losses at the gene ends were 4 bases for V and 5 bases for J; bases not matched to a gene: 8. The germline V gene encodes CDR1 MNHEY and CDR2 SVGAGI. The CDR3 DNA sequence: TGTGCCAGCAGTTCTGACAGGGGGAAGGCGGAGACCCAGTACTTC. Translated: CASSSDRGKAETQYF.

This clonotype has at least ten counts. The rearrangement joins TRBV20-1 to TRBJ2-7, with unresolved D. Germline V gene lookup returns CDR1 DFQATT and CDR2 SNEGSKA (reference sequence). V lost 3 bases to trimming and J lost 0 bases, with 3 bases between them. This CDR3 region has 11 residues. CDR3 residues: CSASSSYEQYF. In DNA, the CDR3 is TGCAGTGCTAGCAGCTCCTACGAGCAGTACTTC.

This clonotype was picked up many times. The chain employs TRBV6-2 or TRBV6-3 and TRBJ1-1; 7 bases map to TRBD1. Per the germline V gene, CDR1 is MNHEY and CDR2 is SVGEGT. The CDR3 is made up of 16 amino acids. V was pared by 7 bases and J by 1 base, with 12 bases of the junction left unmatched. CDR3 nucleotides: TGTGCCAGCAACCCCCAACAGGGGACCTCGAACACTGAAGCTTTCTTT. This gives the protein CASNPQQGTSNTEAFF.

This clonotype was picked up many times. This chain uses TRBV6-2 or TRBV6-3 with TRBJ1-5, with TRBD1 matching 7 bases. Looked up from germline, CDR1 is MNHEY and CDR2 is SVGEGT. CDR3 size: 15 residues. Trimming took 2 bases from V and 6 from J; bases not matched to a gene: 7. The chain's CDR3 is CASSYHRQGTQPQHF. The CDR3 nucleotides are TGTGCCAGCAGTTACCACCGACAGGGCACTCAGCCCCAGCATTTT.

J is TRBJ2-4 and V is TRBV19; 8 nucleotides agree with TRBD1. The trim removed 6 bases at V and 7 bases at J, leaving 26 bases unmatched. Per the germline V gene, CDR1 is LNHDA and CDR2 is SQIVND (reference sequence). The CDR3 sequence is 20 residues long. This CDR3 reads CASSPKGKTGTGPPRNIQYF. DNA of the CDR3: TGTGCCAGTAGCCCCAAGGGGAAGACCGGGACAGGACCTCCGAGGAACATTCAGTACTTC.

This clonotype was counted ten times or more. The V and J genes are TRBV2 and TRBJ2-7; D possibly corresponds to TRBD2 (5 bases). The germline V and J ends were trimmed by 4 bases and 6 bases, with 13 bases remaining between them. This CDR3 is built from 13 residues. Germline values: CDR1 SNHLY, CDR2 FYNNEI. CDR3 residues: CASSVVGGGEQYF. The DNA of the CDR3 is TGTGCCAGCAGTGTTGTCGGAGGAGGCGAGCAGTACTTC.

A note on this clonotype: This could be a read error, since a much larger clone is one nucleotide away. The chain is built from TRBV2 and TRBJ2-5; tentative D call: TRBD1 (6 bases). Trimming stripped 3 bases from V and 4 bases from J, with 12 bases between. Germline V gene sequence: CDR1 SNHLY, CDR2 FYNNEI. This CDR3 is built from 14 residues. CDR3: CASSDRQVRETQYF. In DNA, the CDR3 is TGTGCCAGCAGTGATAGACAGGTGCGAGAGACCCAGTACTTC.

The genes are TRBV20-1 and TRBJ1-2; D possibly corresponds to TRBD1 (5 bases). V dropped 4 bases and J dropped 2 bases, with 11 bases sitting between them. Germline assignment: CDR1 DFQATT and CDR2 SNEGSKA (reference sequence). The length of the CDR3 is 13 residues. This CDR3 reads CSAIEGSNYGYTF. The CDR3, as DNA: TGCAGTGCTATAGAGGGGTCCAACTATGGCTACACCTTC.

This clonotype was detected ten times or more. The J gene is TRBJ1-3, the V gene TRBV27; D may be TRBD1 (5 bases). The ends were cut back, 2 bases at V and 3 bases at J, with 11 bases in the middle. Germline assignment: CDR1 MNHEY and CDR2 SMNVEV (reference sequence). The CDR3 has 15 amino acids. The CDR3 DNA follows: TGTGCCAGCAGTTTAAAAGCAGGGTTTGGAAACACCATATATTTT. Protein product: CASSLKAGFGNTIYF.

Details on this clonotype: Being one base from a much bigger clone, this may be a read error. The chain combines TRBV6-1 with TRBJ2-7, with D unresolved. The CDR3 length is 12 residues. CDR1 and CDR2 (germline): MNHNS, SASEGT. The CDR3 nucleotides are TGTGCCAGCATTGAAGCGTTCACAGAGCAGTACTTC. It is translated as CASIEAFTEQYF.

This clonotype was detected ten times or more. V gene TRBV6-5 combines with J gene TRBJ1-2, with 7 nucleotides matching TRBD1. Germline V gives CDR1 MNHEY, CDR2 SVGAGI. V lost 6 bases, J lost 4 bases, and 8 bases stayed unmatched. The CDR3 is 14 amino acids. Written as DNA, the CDR3 is TGTGCCAGCAGGAGGACAGGCACCTCCTATGGCTACACCTTC. Translation gives CASRRTGTSYGYTF.

This clonotype was detected many times. This chain connects TRBV28 to TRBJ2-7, with a tentative D call TRBD1 (6 bases). Trimming removed 8 bases at V and 6 bases at J, with 14 bases between. Germline CDR1 and CDR2: MDHEN and SYDVKM. The CDR3 runs 12 residues. CDR3 coding DNA: TGTGCCAGCGACGGATTGGGGGCCGAGCAGTACTTC. Translation: CASDGLGAEQYF.

This clonotype appeared many times. The chain uses TRBV28 and TRBJ1-2; perhaps TRBD1 as D (5 bases). The CDR3 is made up of 12 amino acids. Trimming removed 6 bases at V and 6 bases at J, with 11 bases between. The germline CDR1 and CDR2 sequences are MDHEN and SYDVKM. The CDR3 reads CASRGQGDGYTF. CDR3 DNA: TGTGCCAGCAGAGGTCAGGGAGATGGCTACACCTTC.

The chain uses TRBV20-1 and TRBJ2-5, with D perhaps matching TRBD1 (6 bases). This CDR3 contains 12 residues. V was trimmed by 2 bases and J by 5 bases, leaving 9 bases between them. Per the germline V gene, CDR1 is DFQATT and CDR2 is SNEGSKA (reference sequence). The CDR3 protein is CSARLTGETQYF. DNA of the CDR3: TGCAGTGCTAGACTGACAGGCGAGACCCAGTACTTC.